Listed below are T cell receptor beta chains from one sample, sequenced in a study of beta chain features in type 1 diabetes. Data came from immunoSEQ multiplex PCR; TCRdb stores just in-frame clones and leaves some out. Among 680,000 or so clones listed, about 14% were seen once. Sequences were obtained from naive CD4+ T cells from blood. Receptor source: a man between 18 and 35 years old in good health. CDR3s include the opening cysteine and the closing phenylalanine or tryptophan. Fields, in order: CDR3 length, J gene, V gene, D gene, clone size, CDR3 DNA, CDR3 protein. D genes are given only for firm matches. The size entry is marked missing in some rows and otherwise reads once, few, many or a size class.

CDR3 length: 15
J gene: TRBJ1-6
V gene: TRBV5-1
D gene: -
clone size: -
CDR3 DNA: TGCGCCAGCAGCTTGGACACGGGTTTAGGCTCACCCCTCCACTTT
CDR3 protein: CASSLDTGLGSPLHF

CDR3 length: 14
J gene: TRBJ2-7
V gene: TRBV9
D gene: TRBD1
clone size: -
CDR3 DNA: TGTGCCAGCAGCGTGACAGGGGGCTCCTACGAGCAGTACTTC
CDR3 protein: CASSVTGGSYEQYF

CDR3 length: 14
J gene: TRBJ2-5
V gene: TRBV7-9
D gene: -
clone size: -
CDR3 DNA: TGTGCCAGCAGCTTAGTTGCAGGGATGGAGACCCAGTACTTC
CDR3 protein: CASSLVAGMETQYF

CDR3 length: 16
J gene: TRBJ2-1
V gene: TRBV2
D gene: -
clone size: few
CDR3 DNA: TGTGCCAGTACCAGGGGGGGGATTCCCTCCTACAATGAGCAGTTCTTC
CDR3 protein: CASTRGGIPSYNEQFF

CDR3 length: 15
J gene: TRBJ1-2
V gene: TRBV14
D gene: -
clone size: -
CDR3 DNA: TGTGCCAGCAGCCAAGAAGGAGTTCTTAACTATGGCTACACCTTC
CDR3 protein: CASSQEGVLNYGYTF

CDR3 length: 13
J gene: TRBJ2-5
V gene: TRBV9
D gene: -
clone size: few
CDR3 DNA: TGTGCCAGCAGCCCATGGGTTCAAGAGACCCAGTACTTC
CDR3 protein: CASSPWVQETQYF

CDR3 length: 15
J gene: TRBJ2-2
V gene: TRBV2
D gene: -
clone size: few
CDR3 DNA: TGTGCCAGCAGCCTAGTAGGCCCAGGCACCGGGGAGCTGTTTTTT
CDR3 protein: CASSLVGPGTGELFF

CDR3 length: 15
J gene: TRBJ2-3
V gene: TRBV18
D gene: TRBD2
clone size: few
CDR3 DNA: TGTGCCAGCTCATCGCTAGCGGGGCCTCGGGATACGCAGTATTTT
CDR3 protein: CASSSLAGPRDTQYF

CDR3 length: 15
J gene: TRBJ1-4
V gene: TRBV9
D gene: -
clone size: -
CDR3 DNA: TGTGCCAGCAGCGTTGGGAGGGGAGCTAATGAAAAACTGTTTTTT
CDR3 protein: CASSVGRGANEKLFF

CDR3 length: 13
J gene: TRBJ1-1
V gene: TRBV28
D gene: -
clone size: few
CDR3 DNA: TGTGCCAGCAGTTTAAGAGAGAACACTGAAGCTTTCTTT
CDR3 protein: CASSLRENTEAFF

CDR3 length: 16
J gene: TRBJ2-3
V gene: TRBV9
D gene: TRBD2
clone size: -
CDR3 DNA: TGTGCCAGCAGCGCTGGGCTCCGGGGGGGCCAAGATACGCAGTATTTT
CDR3 protein: CASSAGLRGGQDTQYF

CDR3 length: 14
J gene: TRBJ2-7
V gene: TRBV7-9
D gene: -
clone size: -
CDR3 DNA: TGTGCCAGCAGCCAAGATCCAGGGATCTACGAGCAGTACTTC
CDR3 protein: CASSQDPGIYEQYF

CDR3 length: 19
J gene: TRBJ2-7
V gene: TRBV11-2
D gene: TRBD2
clone size: few
CDR3 DNA: TGTGCCAGCAGCTTAGACATCCGGGTTGATAGCGGGAGTACCTACGAGCAGTACTTC
CDR3 protein: CASSLDIRVDSGSTYEQYF

CDR3 length: 15
J gene: TRBJ1-1
V gene: TRBV7-2
D gene: -
clone size: -
CDR3 DNA: TGTGCCAGCAGCGAGGCGCTGGGGATAAACACTGAAGCTTTCTTT
CDR3 protein: CASSEALGINTEAFF

CDR3 length: 12
J gene: TRBJ1-2
V gene: TRBV10-3
D gene: -
clone size: few
CDR3 DNA: TGTGCCATCAAGAACCGGGACACTAAGATTCACTTC
CDR3 protein: CAIKNRDTKIHF

CDR3 length: 16
J gene: TRBJ2-7
V gene: TRBV7-9
D gene: -
clone size: -
CDR3 DNA: TGTGCCAGCAGCTCTGAGCCCCTTTTGAGCTCCTACGAGCAGTACTTC
CDR3 protein: CASSSEPLLSSYEQYF

CDR3 length: 14
J gene: TRBJ2-2
V gene: TRBV7-2
D gene: -
clone size: -
CDR3 DNA: TGTGCCAGCAGCCCTACCCGGAAAGCCGGGGAGCTGTTTTTT
CDR3 protein: CASSPTRKAGELFF